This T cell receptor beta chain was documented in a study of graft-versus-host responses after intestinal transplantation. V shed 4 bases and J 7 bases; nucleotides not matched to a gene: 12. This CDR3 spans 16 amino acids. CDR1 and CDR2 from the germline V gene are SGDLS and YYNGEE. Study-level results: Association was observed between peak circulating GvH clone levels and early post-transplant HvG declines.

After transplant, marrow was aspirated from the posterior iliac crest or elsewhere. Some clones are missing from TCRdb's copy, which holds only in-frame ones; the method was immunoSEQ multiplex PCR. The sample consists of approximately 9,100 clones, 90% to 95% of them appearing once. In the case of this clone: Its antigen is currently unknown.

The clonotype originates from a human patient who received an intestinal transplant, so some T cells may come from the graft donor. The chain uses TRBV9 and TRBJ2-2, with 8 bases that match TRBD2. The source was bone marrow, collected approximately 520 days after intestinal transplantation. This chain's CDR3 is CASSSPGGRVGGELFF. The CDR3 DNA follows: TGTGCCAGCAGCTCCCCGGGGGGGAGGGTTGGCGGGGAGCTGTTTTTT.